These 28 T cell receptor beta chains share one sample of origin, sequenced in a study of blood T cell repertoires in COVID-19. Clones were read by immunoSEQ multiplex PCR, and TCRdb kept only the in-frame ones, dropping some. This table holds roughly 100,000 clones, 80% to 95% found once. The sample consisted of peripheral blood. The receptor source for this set is a man between 18 and 29 years old with acute or convalescent COVID-19.

The chain uses TRBV19 and TRBJ1-2; D is possibly TRBD1 (6 bases). CDR1 is LNHDA and CDR2 is SQIVND in the germline V gene (reference sequence). The CDR3 totals 13 residues. The V end lost 9 bases, the J end lost 0 bases, and 11 bases lay between the germline ends. The CDR3 sequence is CASQTGSNYGYTF. CDR3 bases: TGTGCCAGCCAGACAGGATCTAACTATGGCTACACCTTC.

The chain joins TRBV4-1 to TRBJ2-5; a possible D gene is TRBD2 (6 bases). Germline V gene data show CDR1 as MGHRA and CDR2 as YSYEKL. V lost 3 bases, J lost 4 bases, and 6 bases lay in between. This CDR3 has 12 residues. The CDR3 here is CASSQGGETQYF. CDR3 bases: TGCGCCAGCAGCCAGGGGGGAGAGACCCAGTACTTC.

The rearrangement links TRBV2 to TRBJ2-3; D gene uncertain. The CDR3 runs 14 residues. Per germline, CDR1 SNHLY and CDR2 FYNNEI. Trimming took off 7 bases at V and 1 base at J, with 12 bases between the two ends. CDR3 nucleotides: TGTGCCAGCATCCCAGGCTTGGGCACAGATACGCAGTATTTT. Its protein product is CASIPGLGTDTQYF.

This clone was observed once. The chain joins TRBV7-6 to TRBJ2-5; 9 bases line up with TRBD1. The CDR3 extends over 13 amino acids. The junction had 4 bases not matched to a gene; V was cut back by 6 bases and J by 5 bases. Germline loops: CDR1 SGHVS, CDR2 FNYEAQ. CDR3 nucleotide sequence: TGTGCCAGCAGACAGGGGGCGGCGGAGACCCAGTACTTC. Protein sequence: CASRQGAAETQYF.

The rearrangement joins TRBV7-9 to TRBJ1-1, with 8 bases identical to TRBD1. Germline lookup yields CDR1 SEHNR and CDR2 FQNEAQ (reference sequence). The length of the CDR3 is 14 residues. The J segment lost 3 bases and the V segment lost 5 bases, leaving 5 bases of the junction unmatched. The CDR3: CASSPGQGHTEAFF. DNA of the CDR3: TGTGCCAGCAGCCCCGGACAGGGCCACACTGAAGCTTTCTTT.

The V call is TRBV5-1, the J call TRBJ1-2, with 8 bases matching TRBD1. The CDR3 covers 17 residues. CDR1 SGHRS and CDR2 YFSETQ come from the germline V gene. The V and J ends lost 0 bases and 8 bases, in that order; junction bases with no gene match: 15. DNA of the CDR3: TGCGCCAGCAGCTTGGCCTCTAGGCCGGACAGGGAAGGAGGCTACACCTTC. The encoded protein is CASSLASRPDREGGYTF.

The V and J genes are TRBV6-5 and TRBJ1-1; 8 nucleotides align to TRBD1. V lost 6 bases, J lost 8 bases, and 14 bases stayed unmatched. Germline CDR1 and CDR2: MNHEY and SVGAGI. This CDR3 spans 15 amino acids. DNA for the CDR3: TGTGCCAGCAGAGGCGACAGGGGAGCGGAAGGGGAAGCTTTCTTT. This gives the protein CASRGDRGAEGEAFF.

V is TRBV6-2 or TRBV6-3 and J is TRBJ2-1, with no clear D. In germline, CDR1 is MNHEY, CDR2 SVGEGT. V was trimmed by 2 bases and J by 6 bases, leaving 14 bases between them. This CDR3 spans 15 amino acids. The CDR3 sequence is CASSYVGASINEQFF. DNA for the CDR3: TGTGCCAGCAGTTACGTCGGAGCTAGTATCAATGAGCAGTTCTTC.

The genes are TRBV30 and TRBJ2-1; 8 nucleotides line up with TRBD1. The CDR3 spans 14 residues. J lost 4 bases, V lost 6 bases, and 8 bases had no gene match. In germline, CDR1 is GTSNPN, CDR2 SVGIG (reference sequence). CDR3 nucleotide sequence: TGTGCCTGCGGTACAGGGGGAGCGTACAATGAGCAGTTCTTC. This encodes CACGTGGAYNEQFF.

J is TRBJ2-1 and V is TRBV19, with D unresolved. CDR3 length equals 11 residues. Trimming removed 10 bases at V and 6 bases at J, with 10 bases between. Germline V lookup: CDR1 LNHDA, CDR2 SQIVND (reference sequence). The CDR3 coding sequence is TGTGCCACCCACTCTTTCAATGAGCAGTTCTTC. Translation: CATHSFNEQFF.

This chain joins TRBV10-1 and TRBJ2-7, with D perhaps matching TRBD2 (6 bases). Germline CDR1 WNHNN, CDR2 SYGVQD (reference sequence). The CDR3 sequence is 16 residues long. V lost 3 bases and J lost 1, with 16 bases in between. CDR3 sequence reads: CASSDSIAGSSYEQYF. For the CDR3, the DNA is TGCGCCAGCAGTGATTCGATCGCCGGGAGTTCCTACGAGCAGTACTTC.

This chain joins TRBV5-6 and TRBJ1-1; 9 bases line up with TRBD1. V lost 3 bases and J lost 5; bases outside the gene matches: 8. The germline CDR1 and CDR2 sequences are SGHDT and YYEEEE. This CDR3 is built from 15 residues. CDR3 sequence: CASSSLQGARTEAFF. The CDR3, as DNA: TGTGCCAGCAGCTCATTACAGGGGGCGCGGACTGAAGCTTTCTTT. The whole variable domain, remainder taken from reference TRBV5-6 and TRBJ1-1, is DAGVTQSPTHLIKTRGQQVTLRCSPKSGHDTVSWYQQALGQGPQFIFQYYEEEERQRGNFPDRFSGHQFPNYSSELNVNALLLGDSALYLCASSSLQGARTEAFFGQGTRLTVV.

The V gene is TRBV20-1, the J gene TRBJ2-1, with D maybe TRBD2 (6 bases). V was pared by 3 bases and J by 8 bases, with 14 bases between. This CDR3 is 13 amino acids long. The germline V gene encodes CDR1 DFQATT and CDR2 SNEGSKA (reference sequence). The CDR3 coding sequence is TGCAGTGCTAGTTCGGGAGTGATAGATGAGCAGTTCTTC. Its translation: CSASSGVIDEQFF.

V usage is TRBV3-1 (or the pseudogene TRBV3-2) and J usage is TRBJ2-2; 12 bases map to TRBD2. The germline CDR1 and CDR2 sequences are LGHDT and YNNKEL (reference sequence). This CDR3 spans 17 amino acids. Trimming at V came to 5 bases and at J to 5 bases, leaving 9 bases not matched to a gene. Written as DNA, the CDR3 is TGTGCCAGCAGCTCGCGGACTAGCGGGATTTTTACCGGGGAGCTGTTTTTT. This sequence encodes CASSSRTSGIFTGELFF.

This clone has only one observation. The V gene is TRBV30, the J gene TRBJ1-3; TRBD1 might be the D (6 bases). CDR3 length: 15 amino acids. The V and J ends lost 5 bases and 7 bases respectively, with 21 bases between them. Germline V CDR1 and CDR2: GTSNPN, SVGIG (reference sequence). CDR3 protein: CAWDSYGGLGNTIYF. The CDR3 DNA sequence: TGTGCCTGGGATAGTTACGGGGGGCTAGGGAACACCATATATTTT.

The chain couples TRBV6-6 to TRBJ1-5; possibly TRBD1 for D (5 bases). Germline values: CDR1 MNHNY, CDR2 SVGAGI (reference sequence). The germline V and J ends were trimmed by 8 bases and 0 bases, with 11 bases remaining between them. CDR3 size: 14 residues. CDR3 coding DNA: TGTGCCAGCGTAGGGGCGTATAGCAATCAGCCCCAGCATTTT. It encodes CASVGAYSNQPQHF.

V usage is TRBV6-6 and J usage is TRBJ1-4, with 9 bases fitting TRBD1. With V trimmed by 4 bases and J by 8 bases, 5 bases remained unmatched. Germline V lookup: CDR1 MNHNY, CDR2 SVGAGI (reference sequence). This CDR3 is built from 14 residues. In nucleotides, the CDR3 is TGTGCCAGCAGTTCAAATGGACAGGGGGAAAAACTGTTTTTT. This translates into CASSSNGQGEKLFF.

The V call is TRBV11-2, the J call TRBJ2-7; 8 bases align to TRBD1. V dropped 7 bases and J dropped 4; count of bases not matched to a gene: 9. Germline V CDR1 and CDR2: SGHAT, FQNNGV. The length of the CDR3 is 14 residues. In DNA form, the CDR3 reads TGTGCCAGCACCCATGACAGGGGTGGGTACGAGCAGTACTTC. As protein: CASTHDRGGYEQYF.

J is TRBJ1-5 and V is TRBV19; no definite D call. Germline V lookup: CDR1 LNHDA, CDR2 SQIVND (reference sequence). V dropped 5 bases and J dropped 2 bases, with 19 bases sitting between them. This CDR3 contains 17 residues. CDR3: CASSPIEGITGNQPQHF. The CDR3 nucleotides are TGTGCCAGTAGTCCAATCGAGGGAATTACAGGCAATCAGCCCCAGCATTTT. Filled out from reference TRBV19 and TRBJ1-5, the complete variable domain reads DGGITQSPKYLFRKEGQNVTLSCEQNLNHDAMYWYRQDPGQGLRLIYYSQIVNDFQKGDIAEGYSVSREKKESFPLTVTSAQKNPTAFYLCASSPIEGITGNQPQHFGDGTRLSIL.

V and J are TRBV6-5 and TRBJ1-4; D possibly corresponds to TRBD1 (6 bases). The germline CDR1 and CDR2 sequences are MNHEY and SVGAGI. The CDR3 loop spans 14 amino acids. Trimming cost V 2 bases and J 8 bases, with 12 bases left between them. The chain's CDR3 is CASSYGGAYEKLFF. CDR3 bases: TGTGCCAGCAGTTACGGGGGCGCGTACGAAAAACTGTTTTTT.

The chain has TRBV7-7 and TRBJ2-3; maybe TRBD1 (5 bases). Trimming removed 5 bases at V and 3 bases at J, with 15 bases between. The V gene's germline CDR1 is SSHAT and CDR2 FNYEAQ (reference sequence). The CDR3 runs 15 residues. CDR3 nucleotides: TGTGCCAGCAGCCCGACCTTAGGGGTGACAGATACGCAGTATTTT. This sequence encodes CASSPTLGVTDTQYF.

This rearrangement joins TRBV2 to TRBJ1-1; unclear D gene. The CDR3 runs 11 residues. Germline V lookup: CDR1 SNHLY, CDR2 FYNNEI. With 6 bases removed from V and 1 base from J, the gap between germline ends came to 3 bases. The CDR3 DNA sequence: TGTGCCAGCAGACAGAACACTGAAGCTTTCTTT. Its translation is CASRQNTEAFF.

This chain connects TRBV4-1 to TRBJ2-5, with TRBD2 matching over 12 bases. CDR3 length: 16 residues. Germline V gene lookup returns CDR1 MGHRA and CDR2 YSYEKL. Germline trimming cut 2 bases from V and 4 bases from J; bases unmatched to any gene: 5. Here the CDR3 DNA reads TGCGCCAGCAGCCAAATCGGACTAGCGGGACCAGAGACCCAGTACTTC. It translates to CASSQIGLAGPETQYF.

The chain uses TRBV19 and TRBJ2-2, with 9 bases lining up with TRBD1. This CDR3 is 16 amino acids long. V shed 8 bases, J shed 0 bases, and the junction held 7 bases outside the gene matches. The germline V gene has CDR1 LNHDA and CDR2 SQIVND (reference sequence). The DNA for the CDR3 is TGTGCCAGTTGGCGAAGACAGGGGGCGAACACCGGGGAGCTGTTTTTT. Protein sequence: CASWRRQGANTGELFF. The full variable domain, its missing parts supplied by reference TRBV19 and TRBJ2-2, is DGGITQSPKYLFRKEGQNVTLSCEQNLNHDAMYWYRQDPGQGLRLIYYSQIVNDFQKGDIAEGYSVSREKKESFPLTVTSAQKNPTAFYLCASWRRQGANTGELFFGEGSRLTVL.

The CDR3: CAWTLRGRHYEQYF. CDR3 coding DNA: TGTGCCTGGACCCTTAGGGGCCGCCACTACGAGCAGTACTTC. The chain carries TRBV30 and TRBJ2-7; D perhaps matches TRBD1 (5 bases). CDR1 is GTSNPN, CDR2 SVGIG, per germline (reference sequence). The length of the CDR3 is 14 residues. V gave up 4 bases and J gave up 3 bases, with 16 bases separating them.

V gene TRBV9 combines with J gene TRBJ1-3, with a possible D match to TRBD1 (6 bases). Looked up from germline, CDR1 is SGDLS and CDR2 is YYNGEE. Trimming stripped 3 bases from V and 0 bases from J, with 10 bases between. The CDR3 sequence is 15 residues long. CDR3 sequence: CASSGRGYSGNTIYF. As DNA, the CDR3 is TGTGCCAGCAGCGGCAGGGGATACTCTGGAAACACCATATATTTT.

The rearrangement uses TRBV27 and TRBJ1-5, with a possible D match to TRBD1 (5 bases). Germline V gives CDR1 MNHEY, CDR2 SMNVEV (reference sequence). Trimming removed 8 bases at V and 0 bases at J, with 8 bases between. CDR3 length equals 13 residues. CDR3: CASAQGSNQPQHF. The CDR3 DNA follows: TGTGCCAGCGCGCAGGGTAGCAATCAGCCCCAGCATTTT.

The rearrangement links TRBV18 to TRBJ2-3, with D hard to call. CDR1 is KGHSH, CDR2 LQKENI, per germline. This CDR3 is built from 15 residues. V was shortened by 0 bases and J by 0 bases, with 7 bases between the two germline ends. The CDR3 protein is CASSPPYSSTDTQYF. The CDR3 region has the DNA TGTGCCAGCTCACCACCTTACTCTAGCACAGATACGCAGTATTTT. Based on the CDR3 plus reference TRBV18 and TRBJ2-3, the full variable domain is NAGVMQNPRHLVRRRGQEARLRCSPMKGHSHVYWYRQLPEEGLKFMVYLQKENIIDESGMPKERFSAEFPKEGPSILRIQQVVRGDSAAYFCASSPPYSSTDTQYFGPGTRLTVL.